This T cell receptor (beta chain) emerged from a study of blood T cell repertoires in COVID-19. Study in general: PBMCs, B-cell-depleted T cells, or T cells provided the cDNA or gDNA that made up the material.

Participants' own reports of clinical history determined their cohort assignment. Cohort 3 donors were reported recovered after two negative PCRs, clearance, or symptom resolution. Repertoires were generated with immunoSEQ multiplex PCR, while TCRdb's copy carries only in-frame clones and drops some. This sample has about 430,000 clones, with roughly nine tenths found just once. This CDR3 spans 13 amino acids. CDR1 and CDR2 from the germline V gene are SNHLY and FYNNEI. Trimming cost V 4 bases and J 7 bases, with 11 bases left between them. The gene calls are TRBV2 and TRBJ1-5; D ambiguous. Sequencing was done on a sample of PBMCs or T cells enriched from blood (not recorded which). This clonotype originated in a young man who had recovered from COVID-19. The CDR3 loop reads CASSGQSQQPQHF. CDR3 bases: TGTGCCAGCAGTGGACAATCTCAACAGCCCCAGCATTTT.